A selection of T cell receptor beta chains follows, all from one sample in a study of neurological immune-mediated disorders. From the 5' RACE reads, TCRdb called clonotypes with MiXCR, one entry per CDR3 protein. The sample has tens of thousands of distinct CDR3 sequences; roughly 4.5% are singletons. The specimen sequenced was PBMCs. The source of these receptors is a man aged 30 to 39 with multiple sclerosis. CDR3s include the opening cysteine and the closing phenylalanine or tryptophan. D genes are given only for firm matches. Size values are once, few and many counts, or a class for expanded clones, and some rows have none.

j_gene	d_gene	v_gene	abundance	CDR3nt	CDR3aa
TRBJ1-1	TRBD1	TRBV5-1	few	TGCGCCAGCAGCGGACAGGTCGGGATGAACACTGAAGCTTTCTTT	CASSGQVGMNTEAFF
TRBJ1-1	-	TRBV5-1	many	TGCGCCAGCAGCCTTCTGGACAGTGGATCCCCTGAAGCTTTCTTT	CASSLLDSGSPEAFF
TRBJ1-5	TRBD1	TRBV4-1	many	TGCGCCAGCAGCCGAAACAGGGGGGGCCAGCCCCAGCATTTT	CASSRNRGGQPQHF
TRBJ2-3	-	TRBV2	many	TGTGCCAGCAGTGAACCTGTGGGACCTCTCAGCACAGATACGCAGTATTTT	CASSEPVGPLSTDTQYF
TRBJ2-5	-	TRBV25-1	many	TGTGCCAGCAGTGAATGGGGACCCGAAGAGACCCAGTACTTC	CASSEWGPEETQYF
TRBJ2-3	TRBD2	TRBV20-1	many	TGCAGTGCTAGAGATTTAATCGGTGGGACTAGCGGGGATACGCAGTATTTT	CSARDLIGGTSGDTQYF
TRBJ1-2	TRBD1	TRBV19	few	TGTGCCAGTAGTATCGGGACAGGACCATATGGCTACACCTTC	CASSIGTGPYGYTF
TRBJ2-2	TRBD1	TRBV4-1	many	TGCGCCAGCAGCCACCCGGACAGGGCGAACACCGGGGAGCTGTTTTTT	CASSHPDRANTGELFF
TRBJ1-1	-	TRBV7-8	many	TGTGCCAGCAGCTTAGGAGGCCAGGGGATGACTGAAGCTTTCTTT	CASSLGGQGMTEAFF
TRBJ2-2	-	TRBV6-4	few	TGTGCCAGCAGTGACAGGGACACCGGGGAGCTGTTTTTT	CASSDRDTGELFF
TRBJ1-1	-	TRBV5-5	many	TGTGCCAGCAGCTCAGGGACTTCGCTAACTGAAGCTTTCTTT	CASSSGTSLTEAFF
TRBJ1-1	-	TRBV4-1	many	TGCGCCAGCAGCCCTCCTTCCCCCCGGTTCACTGAAGCTTTCTTT	CASSPPSPRFTEAFF
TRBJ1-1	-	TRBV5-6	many	TGTGCCAGCAGCTTGGTGGTTTCCGGGGAAGCTTTCTTT	CASSLVVSGEAFF
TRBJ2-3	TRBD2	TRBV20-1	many	TGCAGTGCTAGTAAGGCAGCGGGGGGGCCAGATACGCAGTATTTT	CSASKAAGGPDTQYF
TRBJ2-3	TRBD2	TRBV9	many	TGTGCCAGCAGCGTAGGGGAGGGATTCACAGATACGCAGTATTTT	CASSVGEGFTDTQYF
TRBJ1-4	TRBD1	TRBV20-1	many	TGCAGTGCTAGTTTCGGGACAGGGACATATGAACTGTTTTTT	CSASFGTGTYELFF
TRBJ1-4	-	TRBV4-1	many	TGCGCCAGCAGCCAAGGGCAGGGGTTCGAAAAACTGTTTTTT	CASSQGQGFEKLFF
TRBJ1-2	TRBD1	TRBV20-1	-	TGCAGTGCCGAGGACAGGCGTAGCTACACCTTC	CSAEDRRSYTF
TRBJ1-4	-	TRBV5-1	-	TGCGCCAGCAGCTCTGGTAGCATACAGTCTAATGAAAAACTGTTTTTT	CASSSGSIQSNEKLFF
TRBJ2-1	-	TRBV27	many	TGTGCCAGCTCACTTCGGGGATACAATGAGCAGTTCTTC	CASSLRGYNEQFF
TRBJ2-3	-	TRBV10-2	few	TGCGCCAGCAGACCCGGACTTTTTGGCAGCACAGATACGCAGTATTTT	CASRPGLFGSTDTQYF
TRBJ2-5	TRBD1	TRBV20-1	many	TGCAGTGCTAGATCCGGACAGGGGGGCTTGGAGACCCAGTACTTC	CSARSGQGGLETQYF
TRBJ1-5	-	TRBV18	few	TGTGCCAGCTCACCTACCCCGGCGGACCAGCCCCAGCATTTT	CASSPTPADQPQHF
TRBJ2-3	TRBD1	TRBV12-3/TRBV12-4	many	TGTGCCAGCAGTCCTGAAATAGGGGGCTCTAGCACAGATACGCAGTATTTT	CASSPEIGGSSTDTQYF
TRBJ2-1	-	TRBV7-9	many	TGTGCCAGCAGCTCAACCAGGAGGACGGACCCATACAATGAGCAGTTCTTC	CASSSTRRTDPYNEQFF
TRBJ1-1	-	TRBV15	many	TGTGCCACCAGCAACCCCCGGAGGGGAGGGGTCACTGAAGCTTTCTTT	CATSNPRRGGVTEAFF
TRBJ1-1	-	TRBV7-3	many	TGTGCCAGCAGCTTAGGGCAGGGGTTAAACACTGAAGCTTTCTTT	CASSLGQGLNTEAFF
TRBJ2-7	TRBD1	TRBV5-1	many	TGCGCCAGCAGCGGGGGACAGGTCTACTCCTACGAGCAGTACTTC	CASSGGQVYSYEQYF
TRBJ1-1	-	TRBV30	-	TGTGCCTGGAGTGTATTGGGTGGGACTGAAGCTTTCTTT	CAWSVLGGTEAFF
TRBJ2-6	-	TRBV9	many	TGTGCCAGCAGTGTGGAATCTGGGGCCAACGTCCTGACTTTC	CASSVESGANVLTF
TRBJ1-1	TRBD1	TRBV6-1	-	TGTGCCAGCAGGATGACAGGGTACGGTGAAGCTTTCTTT	CASRMTGYGEAFF
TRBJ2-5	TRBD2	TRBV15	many	TGTGCCACCCTGGGACTAGCGGGGCTACAAGAGACCCAGTACTTC	CATLGLAGLQETQYF
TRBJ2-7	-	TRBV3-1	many	TGTGCCAGCAGCCAGGTACAGGGTGGTCGCGAGCAGTACTTC	CASSQVQGGREQYF
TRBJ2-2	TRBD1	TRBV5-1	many	TGCGCCAGCAGCCAACGGACAGGGGACACCGGGGAGCTGTTTTTT	CASSQRTGDTGELFF
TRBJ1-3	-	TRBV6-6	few	TGTGCCAGCAGTTACTCCGGGGCCCCTAAGGGAGGAAACACCATATATTTT	CASSYSGAPKGGNTIYF
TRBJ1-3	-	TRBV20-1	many	TGCAGTGCTGGGTCTGGGGCCGGAAACACCATATATTTT	CSAGSGAGNTIYF
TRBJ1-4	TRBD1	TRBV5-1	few	TGCGCCAGCAGCTGGACAGGGGAGGGTGAAAAACTGTTTTTT	CASSWTGEGEKLFF
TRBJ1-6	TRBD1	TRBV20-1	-	TGCATCCCTCCGGGACAGGGTCCCACCTTT	CIPPGQGPTF
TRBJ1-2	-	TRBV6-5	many	TGTGCCAGCAGTTACTCTCGGGGGGCCAGAGGCTACACCTTC	CASSYSRGARGYTF
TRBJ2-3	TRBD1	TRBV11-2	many	TGTGCCAGCAGCTTATGGGACAGGGTTGCAGATACGCAGTATTTT	CASSLWDRVADTQYF
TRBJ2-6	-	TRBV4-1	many	TGCGCCAGCAGCCAGGCTGACATCTCTGGGGCCAACGTCCTGACTTTC	CASSQADISGANVLTF
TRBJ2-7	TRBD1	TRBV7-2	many	TGTGCCAGCAGCGAGGACAGGGGCGCCTACGAGCAGTACTTC	CASSEDRGAYEQYF
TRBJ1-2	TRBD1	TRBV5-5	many	TGTGCCAGCAGCCCGACAGGGGCGTCTGGCTACACCTTC	CASSPTGASGYTF
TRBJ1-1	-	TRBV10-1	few	TGCGCCAGCAGTCCCCGGACAGCGAACACTGAAGCTTTCTTT	CASSPRTANTEAFF
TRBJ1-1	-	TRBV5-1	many	TGCGCCAGCAGCTCAGGGGTAACTGAAGCTTTCTTT	CASSSGVTEAFF
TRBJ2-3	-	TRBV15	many	TGTGCCACCGGCTCGCCCAGCACAGATACGCAGTATTTT	CATGSPSTDTQYF
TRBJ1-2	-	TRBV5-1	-	TGCACCAGCAGCTTACTAGAGGGTAGCTATGGCTACACCTTC	CTSSLLEGSYGYTF
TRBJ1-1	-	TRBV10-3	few	TGTGCCATCAGGGACAGAGAGAACACTGAAGCTTTCTTT	CAIRDRENTEAFF